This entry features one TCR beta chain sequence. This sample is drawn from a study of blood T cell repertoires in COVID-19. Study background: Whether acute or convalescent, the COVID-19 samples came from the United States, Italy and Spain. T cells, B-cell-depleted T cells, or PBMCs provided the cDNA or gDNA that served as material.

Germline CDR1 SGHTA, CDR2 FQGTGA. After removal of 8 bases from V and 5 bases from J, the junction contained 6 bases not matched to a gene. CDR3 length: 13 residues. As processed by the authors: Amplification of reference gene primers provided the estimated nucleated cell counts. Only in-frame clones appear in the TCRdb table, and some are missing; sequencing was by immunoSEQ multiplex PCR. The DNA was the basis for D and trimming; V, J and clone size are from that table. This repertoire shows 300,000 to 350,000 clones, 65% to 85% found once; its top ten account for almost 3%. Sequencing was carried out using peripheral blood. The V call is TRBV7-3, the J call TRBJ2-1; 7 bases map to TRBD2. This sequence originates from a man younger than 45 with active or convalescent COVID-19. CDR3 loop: CASARERNNEQFF. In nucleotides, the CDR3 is TGTGCCAGCGCGCGGGAGAGGAACAATGAGCAGTTCTTC.